What follows are 21 T cell receptor beta chains derived from one specimen sequenced in a study of PD-1 blockade in classical Hodgkin lymphoma. The table came from immunoSEQ multiplex PCR; TCRdb's copy has only in-frame clones and leaves some out. The repertoire holds 12,000 to 15,000 clones, with about 90% as singletons. Time point reported: newly diagnosed, previously untreated cHL patient sample. The authors enriched CD8+ T cells from thawed PBMCs via magnetic negative selection. The sample consisted of CD8+ T cells from blood. These receptors all come from a human donor with classical Hodgkin lymphoma.

The rearrangement uses TRBV19 and TRBJ1-1, with D perhaps TRBD1 (6 bases). V was clipped by 8 bases and J by 8 bases, with 12 bases between them. The germline CDR1 and CDR2 sequences are LNHDA and SQIVND (reference sequence). The CDR3 runs 11 residues. CDR3 loop: CASLGGREAFF. The CDR3 coding sequence is TGTGCCAGTCTTGGGGGCAGGGAAGCTTTCTTT. The complete variable domain, with remaining parts taken from reference TRBV19 and TRBJ1-1, reads DGGITQSPKYLFRKEGQNVTLSCEQNLNHDAMYWYRQDPGQGLRLIYYSQIVNDFQKGDIAEGYSVSREKKESFPLTVTSAQKNPTAFYLCASLGGREAFFGQGTRLTVV.

This chain uses TRBV7-8 with TRBJ2-7, with D maybe TRBD2 (5 bases). The CDR3 sequence is 15 residues long. V was shortened by 7 bases and J by 1 base, with 17 bases between the two germline ends. Germline assignment: CDR1 SGHVS and CDR2 FQNEAQ. CDR3 sequence: CASIGLGAASYEQYF. CDR3 nucleotides: TGTGCCAGCATCGGATTGGGAGCGGCTTCCTACGAGCAGTACTTC.

This clone was recorded only once. The chain recombines TRBV15 with TRBJ2-5; the D is unclear. The CDR3 has 15 amino acids. Germline-derived CDR1 and CDR2 are LNHNV and YYDKDF (reference sequence). The V end lost 2 bases, the J end lost 2 bases, and 12 bases lay between the germline ends. CDR3 bases: TGTGCCACCAGCAGACCACGGCTTGGACAAGAGACCCAGTACTTC. As protein: CATSRPRLGQETQYF.

The genes are TRBV5-1 and TRBJ1-4, with a weak D call TRBD1 (5 bases). Trimming shortened V by 4 bases and J by 8 bases, and 18 bases separated the two germline ends. CDR1 and CDR2 (germline): SGHRS, YFSETQ. The CDR3 has 15 amino acids. The CDR3 is CASSPGTSGGEKLFF. The CDR3 nucleotides read TGCGCCAGCAGCCCCGGGACCTCGGGGGGGGAAAAACTGTTTTTT.

This clone showed up just once. V and J are TRBV7-8 and TRBJ2-7; 7 nucleotides align to TRBD2. Germline V lookup: CDR1 SGHVS, CDR2 FQNEAQ. The CDR3 loop spans 15 amino acids. J gave up 5 bases and V 7 bases, and 14 bases lay outside the gene matches. CDR3 sequence (DNA): TGTGCCAGCACCTCCTCGCTGGCGGGAGAGAACGAGCAGTACTTC. Translation: CASTSSLAGENEQYF.

The V call is TRBV28, the J call TRBJ2-5, with D possibly being TRBD1 (7 bases). The CDR3 runs to 14 residues. CDR1 is MDHEN, CDR2 SYDVKM, per germline. The germline V and J ends were trimmed by 3 bases and 3 bases, with 11 bases remaining between them. The CDR3 DNA follows: TGTGCCAGCAGTTTCGTCAGGGGGGAAGAGACCCAGTACTTC. Protein product: CASSFVRGEETQYF.

This clone was observed a few times. The chain uses TRBV9 and TRBJ1-2; no firm D call. Looked up from germline, CDR1 is SGDLS and CDR2 is YYNGEE. The CDR3 has 14 residues. V lost 0 bases and J 1 base, leaving 7 bases between the germline ends. The CDR3, as DNA: TGTGCCAGCAGCGTAGCTTACGGTAACTATGGCTACACCTTC. Translated: CASSVAYGNYGYTF.

The CDR3 region has the DNA TGTGCCAGCAGCCAAACCGGGACTAGGGGATTCCTATCTCAGTACTTC. Residues: CASSQTGTRGFLSQYF. V and J are TRBV7-9 and TRBJ2-4; TRBD2 agrees at 8 bases. After removal of 5 bases from V and 12 bases from J, the junction contained 18 bases not matched to a gene. Germline V lookup: CDR1 SEHNR, CDR2 FQNEAQ (reference sequence). The CDR3 is 16 residues long.

This rearrangement joins TRBV7-2 to TRBJ2-7; TRBD2 aligns across 10 bases. The J segment lost 2 bases and the V segment lost 5 bases, leaving 9 bases of the junction unmatched. CDR1 SGHTA and CDR2 FQGNSA come from the germline V gene. This CDR3 has 16 amino acids. CDR3 sequence reads: CASSPPPLAGAYEQYF. DNA for the CDR3: TGTGCCAGCAGCCCCCCCCCTCTAGCGGGGGCCTACGAGCAGTACTTC.

The chain joins TRBV28 to TRBJ2-1; D is possibly TRBD1 (6 bases). Germline V gene data show CDR1 as MDHEN and CDR2 as SYDVKM. The CDR3 is 13 residues long. With 2 bases removed from V and 16 bases from J, the gap between germline ends came to 18 bases. CDR3 sequence reads: CASSLSVRGDNFF. The CDR3 DNA reads as TGTGCCAGCAGTTTAAGCGTCAGGGGTGATAACTTCTTC.

The V and J genes are TRBV7-6 and TRBJ2-5; 10 positions match TRBD2. CDR1 and CDR2 from the germline V gene are SGHVS and FNYEAQ. There are 16 residues in the CDR3. The V segment lost 5 bases and the J segment 3 bases; nucleotides outside the gene matches: 9. The CDR3, as DNA: TGTGCCAGCAGCCGAGGGACTAGCGACTCTAAAGAGACCCAGTACTTC. Amino acid sequence: CASSRGTSDSKETQYF.

This clone was detected only once. The V call is TRBV27, the J call TRBJ2-5, with 12 nucleotides matching TRBD2. The V gene end was trimmed by 5 bases and the J gene end by 4 bases; junction bases not matched to a gene: 5. This CDR3 region has 15 residues. Germline V CDR1 and CDR2: MNHEY, SMNVEV (reference sequence). As DNA, the CDR3 is TGTGCCAGCAGTCCACTAGCGGGAGGAGGAGAGACCCAGTACTTC. Amino acids: CASSPLAGGGETQYF.

Worth noting for this clone: Germline is not matched at one junction end, which may reflect a read error. The chain employs TRBV7-7 and TRBJ2-2; a possible D gene is TRBD2 (5 bases). The CDR3 spans 20 residues. Looked up from germline, CDR1 is SSHAT and CDR2 is FNYEAQ (reference sequence). This chain's CDR3 is CASSLADGYWESPASGELFF. CDR3 sequence (DNA): TGTGCTAGCAGCTTAGCAGACGGATATTGGGAGAGTCCGGCTTCCGGGGAGCTGTTTTTT.

Concerning this clone: Different DNA sequences within this sample yield the same CDR3. Here the CDR3 reads CASSDSATGELFF. The DNA for the CDR3 is TGTGCCAGCAGTGACTCGGCCACCGGGGAGCTGTTTTTT. This chain joins TRBV6-4 and TRBJ2-2; D gene ambiguous. The germline V and J ends were trimmed by 0 bases and 4 bases, with 3 bases remaining between them. The CDR3 totals 13 residues. The germline CDR1 and CDR2 sequences are MRHNA and SNTAGT.

The chain is built from TRBV5-4 and TRBJ2-3; D unclear. The V gene's germline CDR1 is SGHNT and CDR2 YYREEE (reference sequence). Trimming took 2 bases from V and 4 from J, leaving 8 bases between them. The CDR3 sequence is 13 residues long. CDR3 protein: CASSLEQADTQYF. In DNA, the CDR3 is TGTGCCAGCAGCTTAGAGCAGGCAGATACGCAGTATTTT.

The J gene is TRBJ2-2, the V gene TRBV2, with 7 bases identical to TRBD1. In germline, CDR1 is SNHLY, CDR2 FYNNEI. This CDR3 is built from 15 residues. V was pared by 6 bases and J by 3 bases, with 7 bases of the junction left unmatched. The CDR3 DNA reads as TGTGCCAGCAGCAGGGGGATAAGGGACACCGGGGAGCTGTTTTTT. Protein product: CASSRGIRDTGELFF. The complete variable domain, with remaining parts taken from reference TRBV2 and TRBJ2-2, reads EPEVTQTPSHQVTQMGQEVILRCVPISNHLYFYWYRQILGQKVEFLVSFYNNEISEKSEIFDDQFSVERPDGSNFTLKIRSTKLEDSAMYFCASSRGIRDTGELFFGEGSRLTVL.

The rearrangement uses TRBV4-1 and TRBJ2-1; 7 nucleotides agree with TRBD2. Germline CDR1 is MGHRA and CDR2 is YSYEKL. With V trimmed by 8 bases and J by 6 bases, 10 bases remained unmatched. The length of the CDR3 is 14 residues. Here the CDR3 DNA reads TGCGCCAGCGGCGCTAGCGGCCGCTCCAATGAGCAGTTCTTC. Residues: CASGASGRSNEQFF.

The chain is built from TRBV5-1 and TRBJ1-1, with D hard to call. Germline loops: CDR1 SGHRS, CDR2 YFSETQ. V was pared by 7 bases and J by 8 bases, with 21 bases between. This CDR3 comprises 14 residues. CDR3 loop: CASAVDDLEGEAFF. CDR3 DNA sequence: TGCGCCAGCGCGGTGGACGATCTCGAAGGGGAAGCTTTCTTT. The full variable domain, with the rest looked up from reference TRBV5-1 and TRBJ1-1, is KAGVTQTPRYLIKTRGQQVTLSCSPISGHRSVSWYQQTPGQGLQFLFEYFSETQRNKGNFPGRFSGRQFSNSRSEMNVSTLELGDSALYLCASAVDDLEGEAFFGQGTRLTVV.

V gene TRBV9 combines with J gene TRBJ1-4; a weak D match, TRBD1 (5 bases). Germline CDR1 and CDR2: SGDLS and YYNGEE. CDR3 length: 15 residues. The V end was cut by 0 bases, the J end by 6 bases, with 12 bases between. CDR3: CASSVGGGVYEKLFF. CDR3 nucleotide sequence: TGTGCCAGCAGCGTAGGGGGAGGGGTGTATGAAAAACTGTTTTTT.

The CDR3 DNA reads as TGTGCCAGCAGCTTAGAATGGAGGGATGAAAAACTGTTTTTT. Translating gives CASSLEWRDEKLFF. The rearrangement uses TRBV7-2 and TRBJ1-4, with no clear D. The CDR3 runs 14 residues. The germline V gene encodes CDR1 SGHTA and CDR2 FQGNSA. The V gene lost 1 base and the J gene lost 6 bases, with 9 bases spanning the gap. Combining the CDR3 with reference TRBV7-2 and TRBJ1-4 gives the whole variable domain GAGVSQSPSNKVTEKGKDVELRCDPISGHTALYWYRQSLGQGLEFLIYFQGNSAPDKSGLPSDRFSAERTGGSVSTLTIQRTQQEDSAVYLCASSLEWRDEKLFFGSGTQLSVL.

This clone was observed once. The chain has TRBV19 and TRBJ2-1, with D unclear. Germline V lookup: CDR1 LNHDA, CDR2 SQIVND (reference sequence). Trimming removed 3 bases at V and 12 bases at J, with 24 bases between. The CDR3 spans 16 residues. The CDR3 nucleotides read TGTGCCAGTAGTATCCCGGCCGAACTAAAGACCGGCGGGCAGTTCTTC. It encodes CASSIPAELKTGGQFF.